There are a few counts of the clone carrying this T cell receptor beta chain. Its specificity is unknown. Unique molecular identifiers were present on the cDNA, and a universal primer site came from template switching. TCRdb independently ran MiXCR on the 5' RACE reads; one entry per CDR3 protein. The repertoire holds some 190,000 distinct CDR3 sequences, with about a sixth as singletons. This record comes from a study of identical twins. The length of the CDR3 is 11 residues. V lost 4 bases to trimming and J lost 12 bases, with 10 bases between them. The germline V gene has CDR1 MNHEY and CDR2 SMNVEV (reference sequence). General observations from the study: Conclusions relied on cross-sectional statistical analysis, not following the same donors.

This sample was shared with a second study, whose subject was T cells expressing NK-cell markers. Per that study: The sequencing cohort of eight donors included seven HCMV-seropositive individuals and one seronegative individual.

The V gene is TRBV27, the J gene TRBJ2-1, with a tentative D call TRBD2 (5 bases). This TCR was sampled from a woman younger than 35 in good health. Sequencing was carried out using CD8+ T cells sorted from blood. The CDR3 protein is CASSSGWRQFF. Written as DNA, the CDR3 is TGTGCCAGCAGTTCGGGATGGAGGCAGTTCTTC.